Below are 18 T cell receptor beta chains sequenced from a single sample in a study of cytomegalovirus exposure and HLA in healthy donors. With 60 Vbeta and 13 Jbeta primers, the PCR was carried out. Libraries were prepared by immunoSEQ multiplex PCR; TCRdb keeps only in-frame clonotypes and omits some of them. The sample lists approximately 200,000 clones, 70% to 85% occurring once. What was sequenced was PBMCs. All receptors derive from a boy under 10 years old in good health and CMV-seronegative.

This rearrangement joins TRBV10-3 to TRBJ1-4; 7 bases line up with TRBD1. The germline CDR1 and CDR2 sequences are ENHRY and SYGVKD. This CDR3 has 12 amino acids. Unmatched junction bases numbered 4, after V lost 10 bases and J lost 5 bases. CDR3 residues: CATQDRNEKLFF. CDR3 coding DNA: TGTGCCACGCAGGACAGGAATGAAAAACTGTTTTTT.

The chain employs TRBV6-6 and TRBJ2-1; 10 bases fit TRBD2. The CDR3 length is 15 residues. Trimming took 0 bases from V and 8 from J; bases not matched to a gene: 4. Germline V gene sequence: CDR1 MNHNY, CDR2 SVGAGI (reference sequence). DNA for the CDR3: TGTGCCAGCAGTTACTCCATCGGGACTAGCGATGAGCAGTTCTTC. It codes for CASSYSIGTSDEQFF.

The chain has TRBV11-2 and TRBJ1-6, with a weak D call TRBD1 (5 bases). The V and J ends lost 3 bases and 9 bases respectively, with 12 bases between them. Per germline, CDR1 SGHAT and CDR2 FQNNGV. The CDR3 totals 14 residues. The CDR3 is CASSLEGSSSPLHF. CDR3 nucleotides: TGTGCCAGCAGCTTGGAGGGGTCTAGTTCACCCCTCCACTTT.

This clone was recorded a few times. This chain connects TRBV7-9 to TRBJ1-2; 7 nucleotides agree with TRBD1. This CDR3 has 14 amino acids. The junction had 3 bases not matched to a gene; V was cut back by 5 bases and J by 0 bases. Germline CDR1 SEHNR, CDR2 FQNEAQ (reference sequence). The CDR3 sequence is CASSPGQSNYGYTF. The DNA of the CDR3 is TGTGCCAGCAGCCCGGGACAGTCTAACTATGGCTACACCTTC.

The chain combines TRBV5-6 with TRBJ2-2, with 7 bases fitting TRBD1. The ends lost 2 bases at V and 6 bases at J; junction bases unmatched: 10. The germline V gene encodes CDR1 SGHDT and CDR2 YYEEEE. The CDR3 loop spans 16 amino acids. The CDR3 protein is CASSFLRGRFPGELFF. The CDR3 region has the DNA TGTGCCAGCAGCTTCTTGAGGGGGCGCTTTCCCGGGGAGCTGTTTTTT.

The gene calls are TRBV18 and TRBJ2-2; D is possibly TRBD1 (6 bases). The germline V gene has CDR1 KGHSH and CDR2 LQKENI. V was clipped by 5 bases and J by 4 bases, with 20 bases between them. The CDR3 runs 17 residues. CDR3 region: CASSDPLQGWSTGELFF. The CDR3 DNA is TGTGCCAGCTCAGACCCTTTACAGGGTTGGAGCACCGGGGAGCTGTTTTTT.

The gene calls are TRBV7-2 and TRBJ2-3, with 12 positions matching TRBD2. The CDR3 runs 17 residues. Germline V lookup: CDR1 SGHTA, CDR2 FQGNSA. The V and J ends lost 0 bases and 8 bases, in that order; junction bases with no gene match: 9. DNA of the CDR3: TGTGCCAGCAGCTTAGCGGCAGCTAGCGGGGGGGATTCTACGCAGTATTTT. This encodes CASSLAAASGGDSTQYF.

This chain uses TRBV5-1 with TRBJ2-5, with TRBD2 matching 8 bases. Trimming at V came to 5 bases and at J to 3 bases, leaving 0 bases not matched to a gene. This CDR3 is 12 amino acids long. From germline, CDR1 is SGHRS and CDR2 YFSETQ. CDR3 residues: CASRLAEETQYF. CDR3 bases: TGCGCCAGCAGACTAGCGGAAGAGACCCAGTACTTC.

The genes are TRBV4-1 and TRBJ1-1; TRBD1 is a possible D gene (6 bases). Germline CDR1 MGHRA, CDR2 YSYEKL. Trimming shortened V by 0 bases and J by 9 bases, and 11 bases separated the two germline ends. The CDR3 loop spans 13 amino acids. In nucleotides, the CDR3 is TGCGCCAGCAGCCAAGAATCCAGGGGCAAAGCTTTCTTT. Amino acid sequence: CASSQESRGKAFF.

This clone came up once. This chain uses TRBV7-9 with TRBJ2-5; 7 bases match TRBD2. The CDR3 has 18 residues. V was clipped by 1 base and J by 3 bases; unmatched bases: 14. Germline V CDR1 and CDR2: SEHNR, FQNEAQ (reference sequence). DNA of the CDR3: TGTGCCAGCAGCTTAGGGGAGGGGCTGCCTGACGAAAAAGAGACCCAGTACTTC. This encodes CASSLGEGLPDEKETQYF.

J is TRBJ1-2 and V is TRBV2, with 8 bases identical to TRBD1. Germline CDR1 reads SNHLY; CDR2 reads FYNNEI. The CDR3 has 15 amino acids. V was clipped by 7 bases and J by 8 bases; unmatched bases: 15. This CDR3 is CASTRRIGQGWGYTF. For the CDR3, the DNA is TGTGCCAGCACGCGCCGTATTGGACAGGGCTGGGGCTACACCTTC.

This clone was seen more than once but under ten times. The CDR3 DNA reads TGTGCCAGGGGGGGGAGCTCCTATAATTCACCCCTCCACTTT. Translation: CARGGSSYNSPLHF. The chain links TRBV2 to TRBJ1-6; D may be TRBD1 (5 bases). Trimming removed 9 bases from V and 0 bases from J, with 9 bases in between. Germline assignment: CDR1 SNHLY and CDR2 FYNNEI. This CDR3 is built from 14 residues.

The V gene is TRBV14, the J gene TRBJ2-5, with D maybe TRBD1 (6 bases). Germline CDR1 reads SGHDN; CDR2 reads FVKESK. The V and J ends lost 3 bases and 7 bases respectively, with 12 bases between them. The CDR3 sequence is 13 residues long. The CDR3 region has the DNA TGTGCCAGCAGCCAGACAGGTGGAGCGACCCAGTACTTC. Translating gives CASSQTGGATQYF.

The J gene is TRBJ2-5, the V gene TRBV2; 7 positions match TRBD2. This CDR3 spans 15 amino acids. Germline CDR1 is SNHLY and CDR2 is FYNNEI. The V segment lost 4 bases and the J segment 1 base; nucleotides outside the gene matches: 6. In DNA, the CDR3 is TGTGCCAGCAGTGGACTCGGCGGGGGCCAAGAGACCCAGTACTTC. Protein sequence: CASSGLGGGQETQYF.

The CDR3 DNA follows: TGTGCCAGCAGCTTCCTGCCTAGGGGCCCTGAAGCTTTCTTT. This encodes CASSFLPRGPEAFF. The chain recombines TRBV5-6 with TRBJ1-1; maybe TRBD1 (5 bases). V was clipped by 2 bases and J by 6 bases, with 14 bases between them. Germline V gene sequence: CDR1 SGHDT, CDR2 YYEEEE. The CDR3 is 14 amino acids. Variable domain in full (rest from reference TRBV5-6 and TRBJ1-1): DAGVTQSPTHLIKTRGQQVTLRCSPKSGHDTVSWYQQALGQGPQFIFQYYEEEERQRGNFPDRFSGHQFPNYSSELNVNALLLGDSALYLCASSFLPRGPEAFFGQGTRLTVV.

The CDR3 DNA reads TGTGCCAGCAGTTACTCTCCTCAGGGGGGAGAGCAGTTCTTC. Translation: CASSYSPQGGEQFF. This chain links TRBV6-6 with TRBJ2-1; a possible D gene is TRBD1 (7 bases). The CDR3 is 14 amino acids. Germline V gene lookup returns CDR1 MNHNY and CDR2 SVGAGI (reference sequence). Trimming cost V 0 bases and J 10 bases, with 13 bases left between them.

This clone was picked up one time. The junction does not match germline at one end; this may be a read error. This rearrangement joins TRBV27 to TRBJ1-2; 10 nucleotides agree with TRBD1. This CDR3 has 15 residues. Germline CDR1 MNHEY, CDR2 SMNVEV (reference sequence). The CDR3 sequence: CASSLSGQGFYGHTF. CDR3 DNA: TGTGCCAGCAGTTTATCGGGACAGGGGTTTTATGGCCACACCTTC.

The chain couples TRBV27 to TRBJ2-3; D may be TRBD1 (5 bases). Germline-derived CDR1 and CDR2 are MNHEY and SMNVEV (reference sequence). V lost 2 bases to trimming and J lost 0 bases, with 15 bases between them. The CDR3 is 17 amino acids. The DNA of the CDR3 is TGTGCCAGCAGTTTAGGGGCTTCGCCGCCTAGCACAGATACGCAGTATTTT. This codes for CASSLGASPPSTDTQYF.